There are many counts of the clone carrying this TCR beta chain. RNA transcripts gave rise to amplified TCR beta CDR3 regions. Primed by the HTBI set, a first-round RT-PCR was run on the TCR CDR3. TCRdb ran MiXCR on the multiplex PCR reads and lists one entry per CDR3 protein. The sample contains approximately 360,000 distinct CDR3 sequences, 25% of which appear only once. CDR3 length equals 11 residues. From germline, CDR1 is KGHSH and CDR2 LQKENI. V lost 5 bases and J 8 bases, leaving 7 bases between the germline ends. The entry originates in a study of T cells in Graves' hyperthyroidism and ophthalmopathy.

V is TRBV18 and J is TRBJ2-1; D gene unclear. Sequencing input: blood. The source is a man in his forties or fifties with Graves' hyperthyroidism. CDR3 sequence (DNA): TGTGCCAGCTCATCCCTCGATGAGCAGTTCTTC. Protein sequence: CASSSLDEQFF.